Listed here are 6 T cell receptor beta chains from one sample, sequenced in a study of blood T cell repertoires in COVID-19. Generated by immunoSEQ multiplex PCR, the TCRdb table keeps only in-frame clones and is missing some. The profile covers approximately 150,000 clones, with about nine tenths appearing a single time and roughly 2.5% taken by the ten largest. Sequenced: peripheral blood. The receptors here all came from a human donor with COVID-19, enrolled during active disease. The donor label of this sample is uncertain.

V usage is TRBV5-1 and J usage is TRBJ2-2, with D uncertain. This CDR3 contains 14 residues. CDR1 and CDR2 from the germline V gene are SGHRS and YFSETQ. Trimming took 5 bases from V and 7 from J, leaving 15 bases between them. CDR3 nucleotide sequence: TGCGCCAGCAGGAGCTCGGCGCGGAGCGGGGAGCTGTTTTTT. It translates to CASRSSARSGELFF.

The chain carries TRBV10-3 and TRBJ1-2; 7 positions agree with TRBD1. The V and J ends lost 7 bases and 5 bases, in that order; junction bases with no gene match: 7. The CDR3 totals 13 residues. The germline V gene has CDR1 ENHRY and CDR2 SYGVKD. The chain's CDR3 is CAITSGQLYGYTF. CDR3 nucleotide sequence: TGTGCCATCACCTCGGGACAGCTGTATGGCTACACCTTC.

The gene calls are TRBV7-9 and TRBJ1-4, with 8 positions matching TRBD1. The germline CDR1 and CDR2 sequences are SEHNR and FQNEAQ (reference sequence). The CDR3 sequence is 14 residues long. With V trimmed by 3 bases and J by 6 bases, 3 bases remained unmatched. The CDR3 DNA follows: TGTGCCAGCAGCTTGGCGGACAGGGATGAAAAACTGTTTTTT. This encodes CASSLADRDEKLFF. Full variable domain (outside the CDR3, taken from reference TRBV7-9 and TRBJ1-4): DTGVSQNPRHKITKRGQNVTFRCDPISEHNRLYWYRQTLGQGPEFLTYFQNEAQLEKSRLLSDRFSAERPKGSFSTLEIQRTEQGDSAMYLCASSLADRDEKLFFGSGTQLSVL.

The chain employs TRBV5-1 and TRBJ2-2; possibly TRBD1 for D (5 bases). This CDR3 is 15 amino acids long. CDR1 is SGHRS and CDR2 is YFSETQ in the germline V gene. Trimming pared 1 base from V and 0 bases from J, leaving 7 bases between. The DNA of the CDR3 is TGCGCCAGCAGCTTGAGGACACCGAACACCGGGGAGCTGTTTTTT. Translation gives CASSLRTPNTGELFF.

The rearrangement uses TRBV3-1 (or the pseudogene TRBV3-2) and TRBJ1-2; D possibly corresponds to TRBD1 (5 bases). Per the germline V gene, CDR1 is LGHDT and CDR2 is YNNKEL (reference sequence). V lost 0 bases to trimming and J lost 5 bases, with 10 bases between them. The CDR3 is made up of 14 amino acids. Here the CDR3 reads CASSQEGVRYGYTF. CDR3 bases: TGTGCCAGCAGCCAAGAAGGGGTCCGGTATGGCTACACCTTC.

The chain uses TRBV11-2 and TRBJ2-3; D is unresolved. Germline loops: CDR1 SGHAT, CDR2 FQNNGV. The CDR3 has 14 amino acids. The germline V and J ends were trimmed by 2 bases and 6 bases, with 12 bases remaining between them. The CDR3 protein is CASSLLSVPDTQYF. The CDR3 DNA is TGTGCCAGCAGCTTACTAAGTGTCCCGGATACGCAGTATTTT. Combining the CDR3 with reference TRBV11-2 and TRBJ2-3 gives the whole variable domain EAGVAQSPRYKIIEKRQSVAFWCNPISGHATLYWYQQILGQGPKLLIQFQNNGVVDDSQLPKDRFSAERLKGVDSTLKIQPAKLEDSAVYLCASSLLSVPDTQYFGPGTRLTVL.